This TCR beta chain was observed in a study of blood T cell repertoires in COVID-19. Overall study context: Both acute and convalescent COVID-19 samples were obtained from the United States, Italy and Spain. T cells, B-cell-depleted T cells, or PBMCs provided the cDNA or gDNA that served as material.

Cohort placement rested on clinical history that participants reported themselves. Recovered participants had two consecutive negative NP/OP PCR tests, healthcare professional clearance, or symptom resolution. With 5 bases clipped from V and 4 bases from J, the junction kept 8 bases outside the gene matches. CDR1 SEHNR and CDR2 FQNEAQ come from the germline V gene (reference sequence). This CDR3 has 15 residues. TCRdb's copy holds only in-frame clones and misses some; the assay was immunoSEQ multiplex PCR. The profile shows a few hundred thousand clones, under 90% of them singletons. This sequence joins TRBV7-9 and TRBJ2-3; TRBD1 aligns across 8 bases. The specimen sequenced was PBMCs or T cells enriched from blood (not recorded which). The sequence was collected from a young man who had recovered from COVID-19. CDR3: CASSPGGAGADTQYF. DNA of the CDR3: TGTGCCAGCAGCCCAGGGGGCGCAGGTGCAGATACGCAGTATTTT. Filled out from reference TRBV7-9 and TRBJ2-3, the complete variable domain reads DTGVSQNPRHKITKRGQNVTFRCDPISEHNRLYWYRQTLGQGPEFLTYFQNEAQLEKSRLLSDRFSAERPKGSFSTLEIQRTEQGDSAMYLCASSPGGAGADTQYFGPGTRLTVL.